What follows are 9 T cell receptor beta chains derived from one specimen sequenced in a study of a mutant IDH1 vaccine in newly diagnosed glioma. This table comes from immunoSEQ multiplex PCR, and its TCRdb copy is limited to in-frame clones, with some not included. The sample holds 55,000 or so clones, about four fifths seen once. Their target antigens are unknown. This sample's time point: week 23, last vaccination. In the vaccine, a single dose held 300 ug of the mutant IDH1 20-mer peptide, along with topical imiquimod. This material consisted of PBMCs, taken from a glioma patient whose treatment included an IDH1 peptide vaccine. These receptors originate from a man aged 40-49 years with glioma.

The CDR3: CAISERTRSYNEQFF. In nucleotides, the CDR3 is TGTGCCATCAGTGAGAGAACACGTTCCTACAATGAGCAGTTCTTC. This chain uses TRBV10-3 with TRBJ2-1; D is unresolved. Germline CDR1 ENHRY, CDR2 SYGVKD. With 2 bases removed from V and 1 base from J, the gap between germline ends came to 9 bases. This CDR3 has 15 residues.

This clone was observed a single time. This chain joins TRBV18 and TRBJ1-1, with a tentative D call TRBD1 (5 bases). Germline V gene lookup returns CDR1 KGHSH and CDR2 LQKENI. The germline V and J ends were trimmed by 4 bases and 3 bases, with 15 bases remaining between them. CDR3 size: 15 residues. The CDR3 protein is CASSHPGLGDTEAFF. CDR3 nucleotides: TGTGCCAGCTCACACCCCGGGCTGGGGGACACTGAAGCTTTCTTT. Full variable domain (missing parts from reference TRBV18 and TRBJ1-1): NAGVMQNPRHLVRRRGQEARLRCSPMKGHSHVYWYRQLPEEGLKFMVYLQKENIIDESGMPKERFSAEFPKEGPSILRIQQVVRGDSAAYFCASSHPGLGDTEAFFGQGTRLTVV.

The gene calls are TRBV5-1 and TRBJ2-3; D is possibly TRBD1 or TRBD2 (5 bases each). The length of the CDR3 is 13 residues. Germline lookup yields CDR1 SGHRS and CDR2 YFSETQ. The V gene lost 7 bases and the J gene lost 0 bases, with 9 bases spanning the gap. CDR3 DNA: TGCGCCAGCGGGGGACCTAGCACAGATACGCAGTATTTT. It specifies CASGGPSTDTQYF.

The chain recombines TRBV2 with TRBJ2-1; the D gene is possibly TRBD1 (5 bases). The CDR3 length is 15 residues. Germline lookup yields CDR1 SNHLY and CDR2 FYNNEI. Trimming left V 6 bases short and J 0 bases short, with 12 bases between. CDR3 region: CASSRRVSSYNEQFF. The DNA for the CDR3 is TGTGCCAGCAGCCGCAGGGTTAGCTCCTACAATGAGCAGTTCTTC.

The chain is built from TRBV6-5 and TRBJ1-1; 9 bases map to TRBD1. CDR1 is MNHEY, CDR2 SVGAGI, per germline. CDR3 length: 14 amino acids. The trim removed 4 bases at V and 6 bases at J, leaving 6 bases unmatched. This CDR3 reads CASSLGQGRSEAFF. In DNA, the CDR3 is TGTGCCAGCAGTTTGGGACAGGGTAGGTCTGAAGCTTTCTTT.

V and J are TRBV9 and TRBJ1-2; 8 bases align to TRBD1. Germline V gene data show CDR1 as SGDLS and CDR2 as YYNGEE. The CDR3 runs to 14 residues. J lost 6 bases, V lost 3 bases, and 7 bases had no gene match. This CDR3 reads CASSGGQGADGYTF. CDR3 bases: TGTGCCAGCAGCGGGGGCCAGGGGGCAGATGGCTACACCTTC.

The genes are TRBV7-9 and TRBJ2-1, with a tentative D call TRBD2 (5 bases). The V end was cut by 2 bases, the J end by 9 bases, with 14 bases between. This CDR3 region has 14 residues. CDR1 is SEHNR and CDR2 is FQNEAQ in the germline V gene (reference sequence). The CDR3 spells CASSLYGERSEQFF. The DNA of the CDR3 is TGTGCCAGCAGCTTATACGGAGAGCGGAGTGAGCAGTTCTTC.

V usage is TRBV6-5 and J usage is TRBJ1-6; D remains unclear. The CDR3 contains 13 residues. Trimming shortened V by 6 bases and J by 7 bases, and 10 bases separated the two germline ends. Germline assignment: CDR1 MNHEY and CDR2 SVGAGI. This CDR3 reads CASRAVGNSPLHF. The CDR3 region has the DNA TGTGCCAGCAGGGCAGTCGGGAATTCACCCCTCCACTTT.

The table lists this clone with a few counts. The chain joins TRBV30 to TRBJ1-5, with a tentative D call TRBD1 (5 bases). The CDR3 contains 14 residues. Germline assignment: CDR1 GTSNPN and CDR2 SVGIG (reference sequence). Trimming left V 1 base short and J 6 bases short, with 13 bases between. This CDR3 reads CAWSGPNRRQPQHF. The DNA of the CDR3 is TGTGCCTGGAGTGGCCCGAACAGGCGTCAGCCCCAGCATTTT.